One sample yielded the 12 T cell receptor beta chains listed below, sequenced in a study of early T cells in non-severe SARS-CoV-2 infection. TCRdb fed the 5' RACE reads into MiXCR, producing one record per CDR3 protein. The table has 35,000 to 45,000 distinct CDR3 sequences, 4.5% to 7.5% seen once. The sequencing sample was made of whole blood. The receptors were gathered from an adult who was a healthcare worker with PCR-confirmed SARS-CoV-2 infection or an uninfected control (not recorded which).

This clonotype was observed many times. The V and J genes are TRBV6-5 and TRBJ2-5; 7 bases match TRBD1. With 2 bases clipped from V and 2 bases from J, the junction kept 17 bases outside the gene matches. CDR1 is MNHEY and CDR2 is SVGAGI in the germline V gene. The CDR3 is made up of 19 amino acids. Written as DNA, the CDR3 is TGTGCCAGCAGTTACGCCGCGAAGGAACCGGGGACAGAGCAAGAGACCCAGTACTTC. It is translated as CASSYAAKEPGTEQETQYF.

This clonotype was picked up many times. The chain joins TRBV6-5 to TRBJ2-7; D ambiguous. Germline V lookup: CDR1 MNHEY, CDR2 SVGAGI. The V gene lost 7 bases and the J gene lost 2 bases, with 18 bases spanning the gap. This CDR3 is 15 amino acids long. The CDR3 protein is CASTYRLAATYEQYF. In DNA form, the CDR3 reads TGTGCCAGCACCTACCGGTTGGCAGCTACCTACGAGCAGTACTTC.

In its sample, this clonotype ranks as medium-sized. The V call is TRBV11-1, the J call TRBJ2-1; D assignment may be TRBD1 or TRBD2 (5 bases each). Germline values: CDR1 SGHAT, CDR2 FQDESV (reference sequence). There are 13 residues in the CDR3. The ends were cut back, 5 bases at V and 5 bases at J, with 10 bases in the middle. This CDR3 reads CASSKGPDNEQFF. DNA for the CDR3: TGTGCCAGCAGCAAGGGACCCGACAATGAGCAGTTCTTC.

This clonotype occurred many times. The rearrangement links TRBV5-6 to TRBJ2-3; 9 nucleotides agree with TRBD1. This CDR3 is 16 amino acids long. From germline, CDR1 is SGHDT and CDR2 YYEEEE. Trimming at V came to 4 bases and at J to 0 bases, leaving 6 bases not matched to a gene. As DNA, the CDR3 is TGTGCCAGCAGCATCTACAGGGGGCCGAGCACAGATACGCAGTATTTT. This encodes CASSIYRGPSTDTQYF.

This clonotype was counted at least ten times. The gene calls are TRBV7-2 and TRBJ2-7, with 10 bases identical to TRBD1. Trimming removed 3 bases from V and 6 bases from J; junction bases left unmatched: 5. Per germline, CDR1 SGHTA and CDR2 FQGNSA. CDR3 length: 14 residues. CDR3 residues: CASSFDRGRVEQYF. Written as DNA, the CDR3 is TGTGCCAGCAGCTTCGACAGGGGGCGGGTCGAGCAGTACTTC.

This clonotype was detected ten times or more. V is TRBV12-3 or TRBV12-4 and J is TRBJ2-7; D ambiguous. The CDR3 covers 12 residues. V was cut by 2 bases and J by 5 bases, with 7 bases left in between. The CDR3 DNA is TGTGCCAGCAGTTTAAGGGCCCACGAGCAGTACTTC. Its protein product is CASSLRAHEQYF.

This clonotype came up a few times. The chain recombines TRBV6-6 with TRBJ2-7, with 7 bases fitting TRBD1. With 1 base clipped from V and 2 bases from J, the junction kept 11 bases outside the gene matches. The CDR3 is 17 amino acids. Germline V gene lookup returns CDR1 MNHNY and CDR2 SVGAGI (reference sequence). The CDR3 here is CASSYFPLGQVAYEQYF. In DNA, the CDR3 is TGTGCCAGCAGTTACTTCCCCCTCGGACAGGTTGCCTACGAGCAGTACTTC.

The rearrangement uses TRBV11-2 and TRBJ1-1; D perhaps matches TRBD1 (5 bases). Per the germline V gene, CDR1 is SGHAT and CDR2 is FQNNGV. CDR3 length: 14 residues. Trimming shortened V by 3 bases and J by 2 bases, and 10 bases separated the two germline ends. DNA for the CDR3: TGTGCCAGCAGCTTTGAGGGGAGCAACACTGAAGCTTTCTTT. Protein: CASSFEGSNTEAFF.

This clonotype was counted ten times or more. The genes are TRBV6-6 and TRBJ1-4; D not resolved. The germline V and J ends were trimmed by 5 bases and 5 bases, with 6 bases remaining between them. Germline V lookup: CDR1 MNHNY, CDR2 SVGAGI (reference sequence). The CDR3 loop spans 12 amino acids. This CDR3 is CASSRVNEKLFF. CDR3 in DNA: TGTGCCAGCAGTCGCGTGAATGAAAAACTGTTTTTT.

This clonotype was recorded at least ten times. The junction and the germline gene differ at one end; a read error may be behind it. The chain combines TRBV20-1 with TRBJ1-2; D call uncertain. The CDR3 loop spans 12 amino acids. Germline lookup yields CDR1 DFQATT and CDR2 SNEGSKA (reference sequence). Here the CDR3 DNA reads TGCAGTGCTAGAGATGAGAGACTTTCTGACGCCTTC. Translation: CSARDERLSDAF.

This clonotype was seen ten or more times. J is TRBJ2-2 and V is TRBV7-8; no clear D. The CDR3 contains 11 residues. The V end lost 0 bases, the J end lost 7 bases, and 0 bases lay between the germline ends. Germline V gene data show CDR1 as SGHVS and CDR2 as FQNEAQ. CDR3 in amino acids: CASSLAGELFF. CDR3 bases: TGTGCCAGCAGCTTAGCCGGGGAGCTGTTTTTT.

This clonotype has a handful of counts. This chain connects TRBV27 to TRBJ1-2, with D unclear. This CDR3 comprises 15 residues. V lost 4 bases to trimming and J lost 0 bases, with 12 bases between them. Germline V lookup: CDR1 MNHEY, CDR2 SMNVEV (reference sequence). The DNA of the CDR3 is TGTGCCAGCAGTTCCGGGTCAGCCTCTAACTATGGCTACACCTTC. This sequence encodes CASSSGSASNYGYTF.